Sequencing of this TCR beta chain was carried out in a study of metastatic and nonmetastatic thyroid tumors. Looking at the study overall: Repertoires were compared across blood and tumor or nodule tissue from malignant and benign thyroid patients.

Patients underwent thyroid surgery, and none had received any treatment before it. The V end was cut by 5 bases, the J end by 0 bases, with 7 bases between. The length of the CDR3 is 13 residues. Germline V gene lookup returns CDR1 MNHNS and CDR2 SASEGT. Using MiXCR, TCRdb reanalyzed the PCR reads. This table has over 10,000 clones, 33% appearing once. The specimen sequenced was tumor tissue. This sequence joins TRBV6-1 and TRBJ1-2; no clear D. The sequence was obtained from a male donor with papillary thyroid cancer or a benign thyroid nodule (not recorded which). Some clones in this sample may be carry-over from other donors' samples. The CDR3 here is CASSPGANYGYTF. The CDR3 nucleotides read TGTGCCAGCAGTCCAGGAGCTAACTATGGCTACACCTTC.